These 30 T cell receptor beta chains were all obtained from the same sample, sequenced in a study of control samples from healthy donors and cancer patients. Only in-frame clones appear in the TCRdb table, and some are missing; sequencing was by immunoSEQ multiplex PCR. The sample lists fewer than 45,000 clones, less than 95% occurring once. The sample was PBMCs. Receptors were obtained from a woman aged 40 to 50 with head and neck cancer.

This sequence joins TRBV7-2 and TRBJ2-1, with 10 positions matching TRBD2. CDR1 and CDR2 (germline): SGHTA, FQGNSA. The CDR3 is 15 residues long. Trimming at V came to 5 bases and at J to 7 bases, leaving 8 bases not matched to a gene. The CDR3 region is CASSPLTSGANEQFF. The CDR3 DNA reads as TGTGCCAGCAGCCCTTTAACTAGCGGGGCTAATGAGCAGTTCTTC.

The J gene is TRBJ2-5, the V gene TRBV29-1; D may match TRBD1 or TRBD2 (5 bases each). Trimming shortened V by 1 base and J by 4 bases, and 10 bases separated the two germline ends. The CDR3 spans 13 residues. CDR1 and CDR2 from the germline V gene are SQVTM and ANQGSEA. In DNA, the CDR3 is TGCAGCGTTGAAGGGGGACGGCGAGAGACCCAGTACTTC. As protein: CSVEGGRRETQYF.

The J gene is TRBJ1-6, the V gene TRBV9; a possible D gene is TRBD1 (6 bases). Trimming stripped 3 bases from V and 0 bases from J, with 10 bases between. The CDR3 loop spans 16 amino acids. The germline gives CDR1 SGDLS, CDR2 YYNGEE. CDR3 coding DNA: TGTGCCAGCAGCGCAGGACAGAGCTCCTATAATTCACCCCTCCACTTT. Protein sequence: CASSAGQSSYNSPLHF.

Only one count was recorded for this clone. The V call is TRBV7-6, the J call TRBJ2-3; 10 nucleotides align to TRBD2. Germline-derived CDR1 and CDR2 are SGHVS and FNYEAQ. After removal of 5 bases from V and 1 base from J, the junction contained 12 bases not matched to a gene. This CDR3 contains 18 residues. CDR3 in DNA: TGTGCCAGCAGCCCCACCGTCCCAGCGGGAGGGGGCACAGATACGCAGTATTTT. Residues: CASSPTVPAGGGTDTQYF.

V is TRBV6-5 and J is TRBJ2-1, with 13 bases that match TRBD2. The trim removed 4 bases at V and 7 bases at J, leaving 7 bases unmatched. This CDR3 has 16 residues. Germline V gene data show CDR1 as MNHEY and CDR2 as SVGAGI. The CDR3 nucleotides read TGTGCCAGCAGTTCAGGACTAGCGGGAGTCTGGAATGAGCAGTTCTTC. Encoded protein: CASSSGLAGVWNEQFF.

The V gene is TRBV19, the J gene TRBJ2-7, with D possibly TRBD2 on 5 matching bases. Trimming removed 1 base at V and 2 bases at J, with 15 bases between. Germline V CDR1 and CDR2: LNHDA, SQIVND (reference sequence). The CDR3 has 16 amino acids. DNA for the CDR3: TGTGCCAGTAGTATAGGGAGCGGATACGAGGCCTACGAGCAGTACTTC. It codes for CASSIGSGYEAYEQYF.

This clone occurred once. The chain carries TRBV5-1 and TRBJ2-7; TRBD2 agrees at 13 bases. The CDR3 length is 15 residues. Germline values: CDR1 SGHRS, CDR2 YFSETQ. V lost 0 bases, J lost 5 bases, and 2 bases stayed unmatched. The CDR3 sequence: CASSLGTSGRNEQYF. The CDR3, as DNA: TGCGCCAGCAGCTTGGGGACTAGCGGGAGAAACGAGCAGTACTTC.

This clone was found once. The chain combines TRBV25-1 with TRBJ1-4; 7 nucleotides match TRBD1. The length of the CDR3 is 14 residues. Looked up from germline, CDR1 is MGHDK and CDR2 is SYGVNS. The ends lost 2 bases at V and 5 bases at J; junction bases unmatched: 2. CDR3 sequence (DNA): TGTGCCAGCAGTGAAAGAGGGGGCAATGAAAAACTGTTTTTT. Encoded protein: CASSERGGNEKLFF.

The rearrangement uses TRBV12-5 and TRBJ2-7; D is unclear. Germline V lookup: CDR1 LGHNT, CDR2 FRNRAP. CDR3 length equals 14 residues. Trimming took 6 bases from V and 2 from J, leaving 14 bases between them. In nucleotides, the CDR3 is TGTGCTAGTGGCCTCGGGCCGCAAGCCTACGAGCAGTACTTC. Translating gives CASGLGPQAYEQYF.

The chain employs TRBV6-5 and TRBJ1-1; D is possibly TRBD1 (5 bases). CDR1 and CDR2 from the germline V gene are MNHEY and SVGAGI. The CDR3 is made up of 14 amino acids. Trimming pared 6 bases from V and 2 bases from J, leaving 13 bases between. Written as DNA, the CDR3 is TGTGCCAGCAGCCGGGGACGGGGAAACACTGAAGCTTTCTTT. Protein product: CASSRGRGNTEAFF.

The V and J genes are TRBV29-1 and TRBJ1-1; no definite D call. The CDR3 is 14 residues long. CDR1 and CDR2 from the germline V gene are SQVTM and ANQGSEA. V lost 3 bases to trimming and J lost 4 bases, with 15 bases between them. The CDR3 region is CSVDESLGFTEAFF. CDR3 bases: TGCAGCGTTGACGAGTCCCTGGGATTCACTGAAGCTTTCTTT.

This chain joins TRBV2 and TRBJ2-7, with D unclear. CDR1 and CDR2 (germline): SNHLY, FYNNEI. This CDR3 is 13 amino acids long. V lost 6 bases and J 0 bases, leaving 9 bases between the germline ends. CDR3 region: CASRPEISYEQYF. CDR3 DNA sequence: TGTGCCAGCAGGCCGGAGATCTCCTACGAGCAGTACTTC.

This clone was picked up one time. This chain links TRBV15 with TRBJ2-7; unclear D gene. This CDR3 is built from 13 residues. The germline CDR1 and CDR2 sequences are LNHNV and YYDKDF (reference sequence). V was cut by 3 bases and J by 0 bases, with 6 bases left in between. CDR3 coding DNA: TGTGCCACCAGCAGCTATATCTCCTACGAGCAGTACTTC. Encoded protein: CATSSYISYEQYF.

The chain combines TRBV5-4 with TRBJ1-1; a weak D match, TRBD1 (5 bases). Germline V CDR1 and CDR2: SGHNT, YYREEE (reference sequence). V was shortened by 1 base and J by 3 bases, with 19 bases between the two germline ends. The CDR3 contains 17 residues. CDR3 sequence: CASSLLAGQRTDTEAFF. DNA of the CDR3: TGTGCCAGCAGCTTGCTCGCGGGGCAAAGAACGGACACTGAAGCTTTCTTT.

The CDR3, as DNA: TGTGCCAGCAGCGTAGTAACGGGGAACACTGAAGCTTTCTTT. This codes for CASSVVTGNTEAFF. The rearrangement links TRBV9 to TRBJ1-1; D remains ambiguous. Germline CDR1 SGDLS, CDR2 YYNGEE. The CDR3 totals 14 residues. The V end was cut by 0 bases, the J end by 1 base, with 7 bases between.

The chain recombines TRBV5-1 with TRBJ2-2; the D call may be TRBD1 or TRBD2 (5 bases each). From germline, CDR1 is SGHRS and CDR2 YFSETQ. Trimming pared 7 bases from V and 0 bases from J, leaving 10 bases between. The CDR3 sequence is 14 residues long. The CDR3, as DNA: TGCGCCAGCCTCCTGGGACCGAACACCGGGGAGCTGTTTTTT. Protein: CASLLGPNTGELFF. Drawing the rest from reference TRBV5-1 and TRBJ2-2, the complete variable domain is KAGVTQTPRYLIKTRGQQVTLSCSPISGHRSVSWYQQTPGQGLQFLFEYFSETQRNKGNFPGRFSGRQFSNSRSEMNVSTLELGDSALYLCASLLGPNTGELFFGEGSRLTVL.

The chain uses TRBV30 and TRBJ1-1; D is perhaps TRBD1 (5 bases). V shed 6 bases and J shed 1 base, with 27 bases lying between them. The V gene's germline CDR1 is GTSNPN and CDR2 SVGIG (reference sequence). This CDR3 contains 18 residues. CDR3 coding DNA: TGTGCCTGTACGAAGGGGCGTACCCCATACCCCACGAACACTGAAGCTTTCTTT. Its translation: CACTKGRTPYPTNTEAFF.

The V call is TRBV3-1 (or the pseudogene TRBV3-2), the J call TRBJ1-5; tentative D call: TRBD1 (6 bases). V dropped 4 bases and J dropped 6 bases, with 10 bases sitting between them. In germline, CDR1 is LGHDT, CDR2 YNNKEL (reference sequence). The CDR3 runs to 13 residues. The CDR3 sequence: CASSRGAGQPQHF. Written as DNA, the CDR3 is TGTGCCAGCAGCCGGGGGGCGGGTCAGCCCCAGCATTTT.

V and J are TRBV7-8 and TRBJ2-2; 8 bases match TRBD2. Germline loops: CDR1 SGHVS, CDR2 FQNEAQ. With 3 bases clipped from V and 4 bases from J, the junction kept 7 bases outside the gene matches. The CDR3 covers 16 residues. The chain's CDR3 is CASSFAAGGVTGELFF. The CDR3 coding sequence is TGTGCCAGCAGCTTCGCGGCGGGAGGAGTCACCGGGGAGCTGTTTTTT.

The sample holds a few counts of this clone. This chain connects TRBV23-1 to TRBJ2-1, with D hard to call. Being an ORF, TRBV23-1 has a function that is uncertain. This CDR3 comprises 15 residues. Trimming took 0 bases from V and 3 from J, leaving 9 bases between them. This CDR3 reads CASSQSWVYYNEQFF. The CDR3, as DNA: TGCGCCAGCAGTCAATCGTGGGTATACTACAATGAGCAGTTCTTC.

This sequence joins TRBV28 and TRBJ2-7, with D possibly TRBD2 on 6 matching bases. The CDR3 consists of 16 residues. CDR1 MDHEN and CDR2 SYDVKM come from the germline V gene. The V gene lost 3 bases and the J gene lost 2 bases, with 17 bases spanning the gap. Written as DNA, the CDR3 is TGTGCCAGCAGTTTGGAGGGGTCGATCCCGACCTACGAGCAGTACTTC. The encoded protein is CASSLEGSIPTYEQYF. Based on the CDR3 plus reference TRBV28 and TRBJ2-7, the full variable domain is DVKVTQSSRYLVKRTGEKVFLECVQDMDHENMFWYRQDPGLGLRLIYFSYDVKMKEKGDIPEGYSVSREKKERFSLILESASTNQTSMYLCASSLEGSIPTYEQYFGPGTRLTVT.

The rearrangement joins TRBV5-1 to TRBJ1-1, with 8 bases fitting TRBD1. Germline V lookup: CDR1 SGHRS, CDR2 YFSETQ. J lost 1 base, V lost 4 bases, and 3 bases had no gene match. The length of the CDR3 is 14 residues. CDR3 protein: CASSLGTGNTEAFF. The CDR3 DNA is TGCGCCAGCAGCCTCGGGACAGGGAACACTGAAGCTTTCTTT.

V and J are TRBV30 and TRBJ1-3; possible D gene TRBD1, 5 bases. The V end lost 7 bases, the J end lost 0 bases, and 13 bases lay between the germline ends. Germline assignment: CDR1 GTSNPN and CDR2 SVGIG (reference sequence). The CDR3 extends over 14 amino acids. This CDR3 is CAYHTGSSGNTIYF. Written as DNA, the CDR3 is TGTGCCTACCACACAGGCTCCTCTGGAAACACCATATATTTT.

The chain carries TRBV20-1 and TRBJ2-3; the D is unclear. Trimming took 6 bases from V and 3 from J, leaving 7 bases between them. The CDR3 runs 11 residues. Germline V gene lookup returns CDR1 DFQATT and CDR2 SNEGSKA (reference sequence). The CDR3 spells CSAGLTDTQYF. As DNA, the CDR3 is TGCAGTGCCGGCCTTACAGATACGCAGTATTTT.

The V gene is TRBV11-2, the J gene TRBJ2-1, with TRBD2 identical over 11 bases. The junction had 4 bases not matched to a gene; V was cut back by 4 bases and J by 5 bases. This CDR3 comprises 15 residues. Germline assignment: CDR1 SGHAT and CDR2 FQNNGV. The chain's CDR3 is CASSSLAGVDNEQFF. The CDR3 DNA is TGTGCCAGCAGCTCACTAGCGGGGGTGGACAATGAGCAGTTCTTC.

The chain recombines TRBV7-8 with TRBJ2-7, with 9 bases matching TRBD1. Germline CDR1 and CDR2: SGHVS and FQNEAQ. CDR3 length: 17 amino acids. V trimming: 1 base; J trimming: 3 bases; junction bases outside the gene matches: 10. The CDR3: CASSLEGTGFLVYEQYF. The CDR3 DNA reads TGTGCCAGCAGCTTAGAGGGGACAGGGTTTCTCGTCTACGAGCAGTACTTC.

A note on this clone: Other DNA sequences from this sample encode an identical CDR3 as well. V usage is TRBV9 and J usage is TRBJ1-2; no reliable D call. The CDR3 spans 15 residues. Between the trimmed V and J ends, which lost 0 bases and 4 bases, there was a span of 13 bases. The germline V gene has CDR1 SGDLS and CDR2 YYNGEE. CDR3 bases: TGTGCCAGCAGCGTAGCCCGACAAGGGCTCTATGGCTACACCTTC. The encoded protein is CASSVARQGLYGYTF.

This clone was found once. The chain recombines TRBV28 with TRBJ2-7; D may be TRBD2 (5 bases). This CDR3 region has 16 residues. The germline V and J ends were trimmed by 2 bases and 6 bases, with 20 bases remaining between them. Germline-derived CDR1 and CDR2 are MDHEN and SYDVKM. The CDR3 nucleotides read TGTGCCAGCAGTTTAGAGGGTAGGGCTACCCTGGGCGAGCAGTACTTC. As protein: CASSLEGRATLGEQYF.

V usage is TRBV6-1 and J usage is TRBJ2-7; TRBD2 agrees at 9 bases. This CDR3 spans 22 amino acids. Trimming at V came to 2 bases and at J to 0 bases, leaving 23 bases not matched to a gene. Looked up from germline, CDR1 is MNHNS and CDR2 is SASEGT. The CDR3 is CASSEIGGGGLAFHRLSYEQYF. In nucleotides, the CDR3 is TGTGCCAGCAGTGAAATAGGAGGGGGGGGACTAGCCTTCCACCGACTCTCCTACGAGCAGTACTTC.

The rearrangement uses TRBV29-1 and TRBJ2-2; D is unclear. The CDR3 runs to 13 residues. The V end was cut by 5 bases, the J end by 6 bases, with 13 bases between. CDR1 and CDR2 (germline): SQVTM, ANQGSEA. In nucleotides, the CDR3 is TGCAGCGTTCTGCTAGACCGTCCCGGGGAGCTGTTTTTT. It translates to CSVLLDRPGELFF.